These 17 T cell receptor beta chains share one sample of origin, sequenced in a study of metastatic and nonmetastatic thyroid tumors. Patients underwent thyroid surgery, and none had received any treatment before it. TCRdb re-called the PCR reads through MiXCR. This sample has under 30,000 clones, with around 4% found just once. The sample taken for sequencing was blood. Source of these receptors: a female donor with papillary thyroid cancer or a benign thyroid nodule (not recorded which). Some clones in this sample may be carry-over from other donors' samples.

This clone was detected a few times. This could be a read error, since a much larger clone is one nucleotide away. The CDR3 is CANSQDLAGVETQYF. As DNA, the CDR3 is TGTGCCAACAGCCAAGATCTAGCGGGAGTGGAGACCCAGTACTTC. The V and J genes are TRBV14 and TRBJ2-5; 10 positions agree with TRBD2. This CDR3 spans 15 amino acids. Looked up from germline, CDR1 is SGHDN and CDR2 is FVKESK.

This clone was seen more than once but under ten times. The gene calls are TRBV6-1 and TRBJ2-7; D tentatively fits TRBD1 or TRBD2 (6 bases each). Germline loops: CDR1 MNHNS, CDR2 SASEGT. Trimming shortened V by 6 bases and J by 4 bases, and 19 bases separated the two germline ends. The CDR3 contains 15 residues. CDR3 in amino acids: CASSQAGGAGYEQYF. The CDR3 nucleotides read TGTGCCAGCAGCCAAGCCGGGGGCGCTGGGTACGAGCAGTACTTC.

This clone came up many times. The chain has TRBV5-1 and TRBJ2-3; D is unresolved. Germline CDR1 is SGHRS and CDR2 is YFSETQ. V gave up 0 bases and J gave up 4 bases, with 9 bases separating them. The CDR3 extends over 14 amino acids. The CDR3 loop reads CASSLDLGADTQYF. CDR3 sequence (DNA): TGCGCCAGCAGCTTGGATCTGGGCGCAGATACGCAGTATTTT.

There are many counts of this clone. The rearrangement uses TRBV28 and TRBJ1-1; TRBD1 matches at 9 bases. Germline V gene sequence: CDR1 MDHEN, CDR2 SYDVKM. Losses at the gene ends were 5 bases for V and 4 bases for J; bases not matched to a gene: 8. This CDR3 region has 15 residues. CDR3 in DNA: TGTGCCAGCAGTGCCTGGACAGGGGCAAGCACTGAAGCTTTCTTT. Translating gives CASSAWTGASTEAFF.

This clone was counted only a few times. The chain combines TRBV19 with TRBJ1-3; D is ambiguous. CDR3 length equals 12 residues. Germline CDR1 LNHDA, CDR2 SQIVND (reference sequence). With 11 bases removed from V and 4 bases from J, the gap between germline ends came to 12 bases. The CDR3 loop is CAPPPKGNTIYF. The CDR3 DNA reads as TGTGCCCCCCCACCTAAGGGAAACACCATATATTTT. Filled out from reference TRBV19 and TRBJ1-3, the complete variable domain reads DGGITQSPKYLFRKEGQNVTLSCEQNLNHDAMYWYRQDPGQGLRLIYYSQIVNDFQKGDIAEGYSVSREKKESFPLTVTSAQKNPTAFYLCAPPPKGNTIYFGEGSWLTVV.

This clone is termed medium-sized (0.01 to 0.1%). The chain uses TRBV12-3 or TRBV12-4 and TRBJ1-2; 9 positions match TRBD1. V lost 6 bases to trimming and J lost 6 bases; unmatched junction nucleotides: 5. This CDR3 has 13 amino acids. CDR3 bases: TGTGCCAGCAGGAACAGACAGGGGGATGGCTACACCTTC. The encoded protein is CASRNRQGDGYTF.

The rearrangement links TRBV5-1 to TRBJ2-3; 11 bases align to TRBD2. The CDR3 totals 15 residues. V lost 8 bases to trimming and J lost 6 bases; unmatched junction nucleotides: 11. Germline CDR1 SGHRS, CDR2 YFSETQ. The CDR3 loop reads CASWGRLAGSDTQYF. The CDR3, as DNA: TGCGCCAGTTGGGGGCGACTAGCGGGATCGGATACGCAGTATTTT.

The table lists this clone with many counts. The chain employs TRBV10-3 and TRBJ2-1; 8 positions match TRBD2. CDR1 and CDR2 (germline): ENHRY, SYGVKD. The CDR3 contains 14 residues. Losses at the gene ends were 9 bases for V and 0 bases for J; bases not matched to a gene: 4. Written as DNA, the CDR3 is TGTGCCATTTCGAGCGGGAGCTCCTACAATGAGCAGTTCTTC. Its translation: CAISSGSSYNEQFF.

Details on this clone: The junction differs from germline at one of its ends, possibly a read error. V is TRBV10-3 and J is TRBJ2-1, with TRBD2 matching 8 bases. The CDR3 consists of 15 residues. The germline V gene has CDR1 ENHRY and CDR2 SYGVKD. In nucleotides, the CDR3 is TGTGCCACCAGTGAGTCGCGGGAGGAGGGAAATGAGCAGTTCTTC. Its protein product is CATSESREEGNEQFF.

This clone was detected ten times or more. The V gene is TRBV20-1, the J gene TRBJ2-7, with 7 bases lining up with TRBD2. Germline V gives CDR1 DFQATT, CDR2 SNEGSKA (reference sequence). The V gene end was trimmed by 0 bases and the J gene end by 1 base; junction bases not matched to a gene: 12. CDR3 length: 17 residues. The CDR3 DNA follows: TGCAGTGCTAGAGACCCCTCCCGAAGGGAGGGGTCCTACGAGCAGTACTTC. Protein sequence: CSARDPSRREGSYEQYF.

J is TRBJ1-3 and V is TRBV28, with 12 bases lining up with TRBD1. The length of the CDR3 is 15 residues. Germline values: CDR1 MDHEN, CDR2 SYDVKM. After removal of 3 bases from V and 8 bases from J, the junction contained 5 bases not matched to a gene. The CDR3 region is CASSLGGTGGHTIYF. The DNA for the CDR3 is TGTGCCAGCAGTTTGGGGGGGACAGGGGGCCACACCATATATTTT.

The genes are TRBV20-1 and TRBJ2-7; D possibly corresponds to TRBD1 (5 bases). The CDR3 covers 15 residues. Deletions cut 0 bases from V and 2 bases from J, with 14 bases between. Looked up from germline, CDR1 is DFQATT and CDR2 is SNEGSKA (reference sequence). The DNA for the CDR3 is TGCAGTGCTAGAGATATCTCCAGGGCCGCCTACGAGCAGTACTTC. Protein: CSARDISRAAYEQYF.

On this clone itself: A much more abundant neighbour one base away suggests this may be a read error. The chain joins TRBV30 to TRBJ2-1, with D maybe TRBD2 (6 bases). CDR3 length: 15 residues. V was pared by 5 bases and J by 0 bases, with 14 bases between. Per the germline V gene, CDR1 is GTSNPN and CDR2 is SVGIG (reference sequence). Written as DNA, the CDR3 is TGTGCCTGGGGGTACGGGAGCGGCTCCTACAATGAGCAGTTCTTC. Translated, it gives CAWGYGSGSYNEQFF.

This clone was observed a handful of times. The V and J genes are TRBV3-1 and TRBJ1-1; the D gene is possibly TRBD1 (6 bases). Trimming took 4 bases from V and 0 from J, leaving 15 bases between them. This CDR3 is built from 16 residues. Germline CDR1 reads LGHDT; CDR2 reads YNNKEL (reference sequence). In DNA form, the CDR3 reads TGTGCCAGCAGCCGCCCCGGAGCAGGGGTGAACACTGAAGCTTTCTTT. Protein: CASSRPGAGVNTEAFF.

The chain has TRBV2 and TRBJ2-2; 11 bases fit TRBD2. Looked up from germline, CDR1 is SNHLY and CDR2 is FYNNEI. Trimming cost V 8 bases and J 4 bases; bases outside gene matches: 6. The CDR3 has 15 residues. DNA for the CDR3: TGTGCCAGCGCGCCCGGGACTAGCGGCACCGGGGAGCTGTTTTTT. It codes for CASAPGTSGTGELFF.

The chain is built from TRBV6-5 and TRBJ1-2; 7 bases match TRBD1. Trimming cost V 4 bases and J 8 bases; bases outside gene matches: 7. The V gene's germline CDR1 is MNHEY and CDR2 SVGAGI. The CDR3 is 13 residues long. CDR3 amino acids: CASSFDRVRGYTF. In nucleotides, the CDR3 is TGTGCCAGCAGTTTCGACAGGGTGAGGGGCTACACCTTC.

This chain uses TRBV28 with TRBJ2-3; 8 bases line up with TRBD1. The CDR3 sequence is 15 residues long. The V gene end was trimmed by 6 bases and the J gene end by 2 bases; junction bases not matched to a gene: 7. Looked up from germline, CDR1 is MDHEN and CDR2 is SYDVKM. The CDR3 DNA follows: TGTGCCAGCAGGAGGACAGGGTCTTACACAGATACGCAGTATTTT. Translating it yields CASRRTGSYTDTQYF.